These T cell receptor beta chains were read from a single sample in a study of CD8+ T cells in alopecia areata. Here immunoSEQ multiplex PCR was the method, and the copy in TCRdb shows in-frame clones only, minus some. The repertoire holds under 300,000 clones, with under 70% as singletons. The sample was CD4+ T cells sorted from blood, taken at week 0. The receptors here all came from a human donor with alopecia areata. Both conserved end residues are part of each CDR3. A D gene is named only where the DNA matches it firmly. A row's size may be missing; if present it is once, few, many or a size class.

CDR3aa	CDR3nt	v_gene	j_gene	d_gene	abundance
CATSRVQGIRETQYF	TGTGCCACCAGCAGAGTACAGGGGATACGAGAGACCCAGTACTTC	TRBV15	TRBJ2-5	TRBD1	NA
CSVEGDGFEQYF	TGCAGCGTTGAAGGGGACGGTTTCGAGCAGTACTTC	TRBV29-1	TRBJ2-7	NA	NA
CASRILRTGSSYEQYF	TGCGCCAGCAGAATCCTCCGGACAGGGAGCTCCTACGAGCAGTACTTC	TRBV5-1	TRBJ2-7	TRBD1	NA
CASSYAGGTRDYEQYF	TGTGCCAGCAGTTACGCGGGCGGGACAAGGGACTACGAGCAGTACTTC	TRBV6-5	TRBJ2-7	NA	NA
CASSITSLRYGYTF	TGTGCCAGTAGTATCACCAGTCTTCGCTATGGCTACACCTTC	TRBV19	TRBJ1-2	NA	few
CASSTGRAAGELFF	TGTGCCAGCAGCACCGGGAGGGCGGCCGGGGAGCTGTTTTTT	TRBV11-2	TRBJ2-2	TRBD2	few
CSVGDSGYGYTF	TGCAGCGTTGGAGACAGTGGCTATGGCTACACCTTC	TRBV29-1	TRBJ1-2	NA	few
CASSKRAGSGANVLTF	TGTGCCAGTAGTAAACGGGCCGGCTCTGGGGCCAACGTCCTGACTTTC	TRBV19	TRBJ2-6	NA	NA
CSVEPSRAQQFF	TGCAGCGTTGAGCCTTCCAGGGCCCAGCAGTTCTTC	TRBV29-1	TRBJ2-1	NA	NA
CASSPGVKRSTDTQYF	TGTGCCAGCAGCCCCGGGGTAAAGCGGAGCACAGATACGCAGTATTTT	TRBV4-2	TRBJ2-3	NA	NA
CASSGMGEIKDTQYF	TGTGCCAGCAGCGGAATGGGGGAGATCAAGGATACGCAGTATTTT	TRBV5-6	TRBJ2-3	NA	NA
CASSLARLAGDGDYGYTF	TGTGCCAGCAGCTTAGCGAGGTTGGCAGGGGATGGGGACTATGGCTACACCTTC	TRBV7-8	TRBJ1-2	NA	few
CASSLLDPATGSPLHF	TGCGCCAGCAGCCTACTGGACCCGGCTACGGGTTCACCCCTCCACTTT	TRBV5-1	TRBJ1-6	NA	NA
CSVTRQGGTYEQYF	TGCAGCGTTACTCGACAGGGGGGCACCTACGAGCAGTACTTC	TRBV29-1	TRBJ2-7	TRBD1	few
CSYGCLEWRNQETQYF	NA	TRBV29-1	TRBJ2-5	NA	NA
CSVEGTLADTQYF	TGCAGCGTTGAGGGCACCCTTGCAGATACGCAGTATTTT	TRBV29-1	TRBJ2-3	NA	NA
CSVRKPEETQYF	TGCAGCGTCCGAAAACCAGAAGAGACCCAGTACTTC	TRBV29-1	TRBJ2-5	NA	NA
CAWGDRARSGNTIYF	TGTGCCTGGGGTGACAGAGCACGCTCTGGAAACACCATATATTTT	TRBV30	TRBJ1-3	NA	NA
CASSKMSLAGADTQYF	TGTGCCAGCAGTAAAATGTCGCTAGCGGGGGCAGATACGCAGTATTTT	TRBV6-6	TRBJ2-3	TRBD2	many
CAWGYTDTQYF	TGTGCCTGGGGGTACACAGATACGCAGTATTTT	TRBV30	TRBJ2-3	NA	NA
CASSLAGQGSEQYF	TGCGCCAGCAGCTTGGCGGGACAGGGGAGCGAGCAGTACTTC	TRBV5-1	TRBJ2-7	TRBD1	NA
CASSFRHTNIQYF	TGTGCCAGCAGCTTTAGACATACGAACATTCAGTACTTC	TRBV5-4	TRBJ2-4	NA	NA
CASSVQGQLPPQHF	TGTGCCAGCAGCGTACAGGGACAGTTGCCGCCCCAGCATTTT	TRBV7-9	TRBJ1-5	TRBD1	NA
CASRRATGGEETQYF	TGCGCCAGCAGAAGGGCGACAGGGGGAGAAGAGACCCAGTACTTC	TRBV5-1	TRBJ2-5	TRBD1	NA
CASSRRDGNYGYTF	TGTGCCAGCAGCCGCCGGGACGGAAACTATGGCTACACCTTC	TRBV7-2	TRBJ1-2	NA	NA
CASSYLQGEPGELFF	TGTGCCAGCAGTTATTTACAGGGTGAACCCGGGGAGCTGTTTTTT	TRBV6-5	TRBJ2-2	NA	NA
CATGEAFF	TGTGCCACAGGTGAAGCTTTCTTT	TRBV19	TRBJ1-1	NA	NA
CASSLDGTAVEKLFF	TGCGCCAGCAGCTTGGATGGGACAGCGGTGGAAAAACTGTTTTTT	TRBV5-1	TRBJ1-4	TRBD1	NA
CASSVPGRGDSPLHF	TGTGCCAGCAGTGTTCCGGGACGGGGTGATTCACCCCTCCACTTT	TRBV6-1	TRBJ1-6	NA	few
CASRRTGGGYEQYF	TGTGCCAGCAGGAGGACAGGTGGGGGCTACGAGCAGTACTTC	TRBV27	TRBJ2-7	TRBD1	NA
CASMTIGTQYF	TGTGCCAGCATGACGATCGGTACGCAGTACTTC	TRBV25-1	TRBJ2-7	NA	NA
CASSELGRAAFF	TGTGCCAGCAGTGAATTGGGCAGGGCAGCTTTCTTT	TRBV25-1	TRBJ1-1	NA	NA
CSVEDLGNEKLFF	TGCAGCGTTGAAGATCTAGGGAATGAAAAACTGTTTTTT	TRBV29-1	TRBJ1-4	NA	NA
CASSLEAGNYGYTF	TGTGCCAGCAGCTTAGAAGCGGGTAACTATGGCTACACCTTC	TRBV7-9	TRBJ1-2	NA	NA
CSARGPQNEQFF	TGCAGCGCCCGAGGCCCCCAGAATGAGCAGTTCTTC	TRBV29-1	TRBJ2-1	NA	NA
CAWTRPLLGEQFF	TGTGCCTGGACCAGACCCCTCCTCGGTGAGCAGTTCTTC	TRBV30	TRBJ2-1	NA	NA
CASSPRARFTEAFF	TGTGCCAGCAGCCCTAGAGCCAGATTCACTGAAGCTTTCTTT	TRBV7-2	TRBJ1-1	NA	NA
CATSREGTGAHEQYF	TGTGCCACCAGCAGAGAGGGAACAGGGGCCCACGAGCAGTACTTC	TRBV15	TRBJ2-7	TRBD1	once
CAWSVRDGNEQFF	TGTGCCTGGAGTGTACGGGACGGGAATGAGCAGTTCTTC	TRBV30	TRBJ2-1	NA	few
CASSVGRDSAPLHF	TGTGCCAGCAGCGTAGGAAGGGACAGTGCACCCCTCCACTTT	TRBV9	TRBJ1-6	TRBD1	NA
CASRRQGMSSTEAFF	TGTGCCAGCAGGCGACAGGGAATGTCGAGTACTGAAGCTTTCTTT	TRBV6-5	TRBJ1-1	TRBD1	once
CASSFLRWTDTQYF	TGCGCCAGCAGCTTCCTTAGGTGGACAGATACGCAGTATTTT	TRBV5-1	TRBJ2-3	NA	NA
CASNVGQGQETQYF	TGTGCCAGCAATGTAGGACAGGGCCAAGAGACCCAGTACTTC	TRBV7-9	TRBJ2-5	TRBD1	NA
CASSYFQASYEQYF	TGTGCCAGCAGTTACTTCCAGGCGTCCTACGAGCAGTACTTC	TRBV6-5	TRBJ2-7	NA	NA
CASRPWGTSGNTIYF	TGTGCCAGCAGGCCATGGGGGACCTCTGGAAACACCATATATTTT	TRBV6-6	TRBJ1-3	NA	few
CASRAVSSYEQYF	TGTGCCAGCCGAGCGGTTAGCTCCTACGAGCAGTACTTC	TRBV18	TRBJ2-7	NA	NA
CSVEKGTGSGYGYTF	TGCAGCGTTGAAAAAGGGACAGGGTCGGGCTATGGCTACACCTTC	TRBV29-1	TRBJ1-2	TRBD1	few
CATSRVGQGYSPLHF	TGTGCCACCAGCAGAGTGGGACAGGGGTATTCACCCCTCCACTTT	TRBV15	TRBJ1-6	TRBD1	NA
CASSQEGQVFQPQHF	TGCGCCAGCAGCCAAGAGGGACAGGTCTTTCAGCCCCAGCATTTT	TRBV4-1	TRBJ1-5	TRBD1	NA
CSVASGQGSTDTQYF	TGCAGCGTTGCAAGTGGACAGGGGAGCACAGATACGCAGTATTTT	TRBV29-1	TRBJ2-3	TRBD1	NA
CSAVFGTAYGYTF	TGCAGCGCTGTTTTCGGGACGGCCTATGGCTACACCTTC	TRBV29-1	TRBJ1-2	NA	few